This T cell receptor beta chain was obtained from a study of CD8+CD57+ T cells in acquired aplastic anemia. Study context: DNA from sorted CD4+ and CD8+ cells averaged approximately 3.2 ug.

Flow cytometry had shown expanded CD8+CD57+ cells in the patients chosen for sequencing. Patients were treatment-naive when blood was sampled. Worth noting for this clonotype: Its specificity is unknown.

TCR beta VDJ and CDR3 were profiled, and genomic DNA was the template. Using its own MiXCR run on the reads, TCRdb lists one record per CDR3 protein. The sample lists a few hundred thousand distinct CDR3 sequences; roughly 82% were seen once. Unmatched junction bases numbered 4, after V lost 5 bases and J lost 7 bases. The CDR3 spans 13 residues. Germline CDR1 and CDR2: SGHVS and FNYEAQ. The study, taken as a whole, reports: Any difference that existed in CD8+ Simpson's diversity between patients and controls was not significant.

The sequenced sample was sorted CD4+, CD8+, or CD8+CD57+ T cells (not recorded which) from PBMCs. The rearrangement links TRBV7-6 to TRBJ1-1, with 10 bases matching TRBD1. The clonotype was recovered from a human donor with aplastic anemia. The CDR3 loop reads CASSLGTGDEAFF. The DNA of the CDR3 is TGTGCCAGCAGCCTCGGGACAGGGGATGAAGCTTTCTTT.